This T cell receptor beta chain is from a study of cytomegalovirus exposure and HLA in healthy donors. Unrecorded immune exposures were likely, despite nominal health at sampling. From germline, CDR1 is LNHDA and CDR2 SQIVND (reference sequence). This CDR3 is 15 amino acids long. V lost 1 base and J 0 bases, leaving 9 bases between the germline ends. Primers included in the PCR were 60 Vbeta and 13 Jbeta primers. Measured with immunoSEQ multiplex PCR; TCRdb has only the in-frame clones, and not every one. This repertoire includes about 160,000 clones. In regard to this clone: The antigen is not known.

The study, taken as a whole, reports: Previous analysis showed most TCR beta V segments were productive about 87% or about 30% of the time. Presence/absence analyses assumed roughly uniform sequencing depth across donors, which may not hold.

The chain recombines TRBV19 with TRBJ2-5, with no clear D. Material for sequencing was PBMCs. The sequence was collected from a man aged 30 to 45 in good health and CMV-seronegative. CDR3 DNA: TGTGCCAGTAGTATAGGGAGCGTATACCAAGAGACCCAGTACTTC. This encodes CASSIGSVYQETQYF.